The rows below give T cell receptor beta chains drawn from one sample of a study of blood T cell repertoires in COVID-19. The table came from immunoSEQ multiplex PCR; TCRdb's copy has only in-frame clones and leaves some out. The sample lists 80,000 or so clones; roughly 89% were seen once. The sequenced material came from peripheral blood. The receptors derive from a man aged 50 to 60 with acute or convalescent COVID-19. Both conserved end residues are part of each CDR3. The D gene is left open where the match is weak. Rows give clone size only sometimes, using once, few, many, or a class for an expanded clone.

v_call	clone_size	d_call	j_call	cdr3_nt	cdr3_aa
TRBV15	NA	NA	TRBJ2-3	TGTGCCACCAGCAGAGGCTTGGCGGCAGATACGCAGTATTTT	CATSRGLAADTQYF
TRBV7-2	NA	TRBD1	TRBJ1-2	TGTGCCAGCAGCTTAGTGGGACAGGGCTATGGCTACACCTTC	CASSLVGQGYGYTF
TRBV18	NA	TRBD2	TRBJ2-1	TGTGCCAGCTCACCATACCCCGCTAGCGGGGGGATGGATGAGCAGTTCTTC	CASSPYPASGGMDEQFF
TRBV5-1	NA	TRBD1	TRBJ1-5	TGCGCCAGCAGCTTAGGGGACAGGGCGAATCAGCCCCAGCATTTT	CASSLGDRANQPQHF
TRBV5-4	once	NA	TRBJ2-2	TGTGCCAGCAGCTTGGGGGTGGGGGCCAACACCGGGGAGCTGTTTTTT	CASSLGVGANTGELFF
TRBV5-4	once	NA	TRBJ1-2	TGTGCCAGCAGCTTTGGGGGGGCTCCCGGCTACACCTTC	CASSFGGAPGYTF
TRBV18	NA	NA	TRBJ2-3	TGTGCCAGCTCACCGGGACATAGCACAGATACGCAGTATTTT	CASSPGHSTDTQYF
TRBV10-2	NA	TRBD1	TRBJ2-5	TGCGCCAGCAGCCTGACAGGGGTTGGGGAGACCCAGTACTTC	CASSLTGVGETQYF
TRBV12-5	NA	NA	TRBJ2-3	TGTGCTAGTGGTCAACAGGGCTACACAGATACGCAGTATTTT	CASGQQGYTDTQYF
TRBV6-5	NA	TRBD1	TRBJ1-4	TGTGCCAGCAGTTACACTACAGGGGTAAATGAAAAACTGTTTTTT	CASSYTTGVNEKLFF
TRBV23-1	NA	TRBD1	TRBJ1-1	TGCGCCAGCGGTTATATTACAGGGGCGGACACTGAAGCTTTCTTT	CASGYITGADTEAFF
TRBV5-6	NA	TRBD2	TRBJ2-5	TGTGCCAGCAGCTTTGGACTAGCGGGGGGACCCACGGCCCAGTACTTC	CASSFGLAGGPTAQYF
TRBV10-3	NA	TRBD1	TRBJ2-3	TGTGCCATCACCAGGACAGGGCCCACAGATACGCAGTATTTT	CAITRTGPTDTQYF
TRBV4-1	NA	NA	TRBJ2-5	TGCGCCAGCAGCCAAGTTGGGACAAAAGAGACCCAGTACTTC	CASSQVGTKETQYF
TRBV24-1	NA	NA	TRBJ2-5	TGTGCCACCAGTGATGGGACTTGGGAAGAGACCCAGTACTTC	CATSDGTWEETQYF
TRBV5-1	NA	TRBD1	TRBJ2-7	TGCGCCAGCAGCTCGACAGGGGTCCTCTACGAGCAGTACTTC	CASSSTGVLYEQYF
TRBV19	NA	NA	TRBJ1-2	TGTGCCAGTAGTTCGGGGTCTGGCTACACCTTC	CASSSGSGYTF
TRBV12-3/TRBV12-4	NA	NA	TRBJ2-1	TGTGCCAGCAGCAGGGGACTACTTGAGCAGTTCTTC	CASSRGLLEQFF
TRBV5-6	NA	NA	TRBJ1-2	TGTGCCAGCAGCCTCAGTTTGGGCGGGAACTATGGCTACACCTTC	CASSLSLGGNYGYTF
TRBV29-1	NA	TRBD1	TRBJ1-1	TGCAGCGTAACAGGGGAGTTGGGCACTGAAGCTTTCTTT	CSVTGELGTEAFF
TRBV19	once	NA	TRBJ2-2	TGTGCCAGTAGCCACCAGCGGACCGGGGAGCTGTTTTTT	CASSHQRTGELFF
TRBV7-9	NA	NA	TRBJ2-2	TGTGCCAGCAGCAACAGCGGGACACTCACCGGGGAGCTGTTTTTT	CASSNSGTLTGELFF
TRBV28	NA	NA	TRBJ1-2	TGTGCCAGCAGTTTACTTGGGACATCTCACTATGGCTACACCTTC	CASSLLGTSHYGYTF
TRBV28	NA	TRBD2	TRBJ2-3	TGTGCCAGCAGTTTGGCGGGAGGGACAGATACGCAGTATTTT	CASSLAGGTDTQYF
TRBV28	NA	TRBD1	TRBJ1-4	TGTGCCAGCATGGGACAGGGGAAGGTTGAAAAACTGTTTTTT	CASMGQGKVEKLFF
TRBV28	NA	NA	TRBJ1-4	TGTGCCAGCAGTTTAACCGGGGCAACTAATGAAAAACTGTTTTTT	CASSLTGATNEKLFF
TRBV16	NA	TRBD1	TRBJ1-6	TGTGCCAGCAGCCGAAGACAGGGTTTTGGGAATTCACCCCTCCACTTT	CASSRRQGFGNSPLHF
TRBV11-2	NA	NA	TRBJ2-7	TGTGCCAGCAGCTTAAGATGGGGCCCCGAGCAGTACTTC	CASSLRWGPEQYF
TRBV3-1/TRBV3-2	once	NA	TRBJ2-3	TGTGCCAGCAGCCACGGACACCCACAGTATTTT	CASSHGHPQYF
TRBV28	NA	NA	TRBJ1-1	TGTGCCAGCACTCCTTCGGGGAACACTGAAGCTTTCTTT	CASTPSGNTEAFF
TRBV27	NA	NA	TRBJ2-7	TGTGCCAGCAGTTTATCTGGCCGGAGCCCCTACGAGCAGTACTTC	CASSLSGRSPYEQYF
TRBV7-9	NA	NA	TRBJ2-3	TGTGCCAGCAGCTGGTGGGCGGAGGACACAGATACGCAGTATTTT	CASSWWAEDTDTQYF
TRBV7-9	NA	TRBD1	TRBJ2-7	TGTGCCAGCAGCTCTTACAGGGGAACCTACGAGCAGTACTTC	CASSSYRGTYEQYF
TRBV7-2	NA	TRBD1	TRBJ1-2	TGTGCCAGCAGCATAGGGACAGGGGGCGGCTACACCTTC	CASSIGTGGGYTF
TRBV19	NA	NA	TRBJ2-5	TGTGCCAGTAGTAACCCGGGTCAACAAGAGACCCAGTACTTC	CASSNPGQQETQYF
TRBV19	NA	TRBD2	TRBJ2-7	TGTGCCAGTAGTATCCAAGCGGGGTACGAGCAGTACTTC	CASSIQAGYEQYF
TRBV30	once	NA	TRBJ2-6	TGTGCCTGGGGAGGGAGCGGTGGGGCCAACGTCCTGACTTTC	CAWGGSGGANVLTF
TRBV7-3	once	TRBD2	TRBJ2-2	TGTGCCAGCAGCCCCGGGACTAGGGTAACCGGGGAGCTGTTTTTT	CASSPGTRVTGELFF
TRBV6-6	NA	NA	TRBJ2-4	TGTGCCAGCAGTTTCGGGTATTTAGCCAAAAACATTCAGTACTTC	CASSFGYLAKNIQYF
TRBV25-1	NA	NA	TRBJ2-2	TGTGCCAGCAGTGCCCGGGACTGGAACACCGGGGAGCTGTTTTTT	CASSARDWNTGELFF
TRBV3-1/TRBV3-2	NA	TRBD1	TRBJ1-2	TGTGCCAGCAGCCCCGGACAGGGAAATTATGGCTACACCTTC	CASSPGQGNYGYTF
TRBV19	NA	NA	TRBJ2-6	TGTGCCAGTAGTATGTATCTGAGCTCTGGGGCCAACGTCCTGACTTTC	CASSMYLSSGANVLTF
TRBV19	NA	NA	TRBJ1-2	TGTGCCAGTAGTAGATTCCAGGGCAATGGCTACACCTTC	CASSRFQGNGYTF
TRBV20-1	NA	NA	TRBJ1-1	TGCAGTGCTAGTCCGGGGGGCCAAAATCCGAACACTGAAGCTTTCTTT	CSASPGGQNPNTEAFF
TRBV7-8	NA	NA	TRBJ1-1	TGTGCCAGCAGCTTAGAGCCAGGTGTTGGGAACACTGAAGCTTTCTTT	CASSLEPGVGNTEAFF
TRBV6-5	NA	NA	TRBJ1-5	TGTGCCACCCGGGACTGGGTCAATCAGCCCCAGCATTTT	CATRDWVNQPQHF
TRBV27	NA	NA	TRBJ2-7	TGTGCCAGCAGTTTCGGCTACGAGCAGTACTTC	CASSFGYEQYF